Listed below are T cell receptor beta chains from one sample, sequenced in a study of blood T cell repertoires in COVID-19. The data were produced by immunoSEQ multiplex PCR, yet TCRdb's version contains in-frame clones alone and is incomplete. The sample records roughly 250,000 clones, around 82% being singletons. What was sequenced was peripheral blood. The receptor source for this set is a man between 40 and 49 years old with active or convalescent COVID-19. The CDR3 runs from the conserved cysteine through the conserved F or W. D genes are given only for firm matches. Size is omitted from some rows. Given values are once, few, many or a class for expanded clones.

J: TRBJ2-7
D: -
V: TRBV28
length: 17
size: -
DNA: TGTGCCAGCAGTCCCATGGGGGGTAGCGCGAATTACTACGAGCAGTACTTC
CDR3: CASSPMGGSANYYEQYF

J: TRBJ1-3
D: -
V: TRBV4-2
length: 16
size: -
DNA: TGTGCCAGCAGCCAAAAAGGACTGTCCTCTGGAAACACCATATATTTT
CDR3: CASSQKGLSSGNTIYF

J: TRBJ1-2
D: TRBD1
V: TRBV19
length: 14
size: -
DNA: TGTGCCAGTAGTATAGGTGACAGGGTCTATGGCTACACCTTC
CDR3: CASSIGDRVYGYTF

J: TRBJ2-5
D: TRBD1
V: TRBV6-5
length: 13
size: -
DNA: TGTGCCAGCAGGAAGACAGGGCGGGAGACCCAGTACTTC
CDR3: CASRKTGRETQYF

J: TRBJ1-2
D: -
V: TRBV2
length: 12
size: -
DNA: TGTGCCACTTCGTCTTCTAACTATGGCTACACCTTC
CDR3: CATSSSNYGYTF

J: TRBJ2-1
D: TRBD1
V: TRBV9
length: 16
size: -
DNA: TGTGCCAGCAGCGTAGCCCGGGACAGCCTTTACAATGAGCAGTTCTTC
CDR3: CASSVARDSLYNEQFF

J: TRBJ2-2
D: TRBD2
V: TRBV11-3
length: 18
size: few
DNA: TGTGCCAGCAAGCTTAGCAGCGGGAGGGCCTTTTGGGCCGGGGAGCTGTTTTTT
CDR3: CASKLSSGRAFWAGELFF

J: TRBJ2-3
D: TRBD2
V: TRBV6-2/TRBV6-3
length: 14
size: -
DNA: TGTGCCAGCAGTGATGACGGGAGGGCATATACGCAGTATTTT
CDR3: CASSDDGRAYTQYF

J: TRBJ2-3
D: TRBD1
V: TRBV5-1
length: 17
size: few
DNA: TGCGCCAGCAGCTTGGGGGTGACAGGGGCTAGCACAGATACGCAGTATTTT
CDR3: CASSLGVTGASTDTQYF

J: TRBJ2-1
D: -
V: TRBV5-1
length: 15
size: -
DNA: TGCGCCAGCAGCTTGGGTGGACAGAGCTACAATGAGCAGTTCTTC
CDR3: CASSLGGQSYNEQFF

J: TRBJ2-3
D: TRBD1
V: TRBV6-5
length: 14
size: -
DNA: TGTGCCAGCGACCGGGACAGGAGCACAGATACGCAGTATTTT
CDR3: CASDRDRSTDTQYF

J: TRBJ2-2
D: -
V: TRBV4-2
length: 15
size: -
DNA: TGTGCCAGCAGCCAAGGGGGGCCGAACACCGGGGAGCTGTTTTTT
CDR3: CASSQGGPNTGELFF

J: TRBJ1-2
D: -
V: TRBV24-1
length: 15
size: -
DNA: TGTGCCACCAGTGACCCGGACAGAAACGGGTATGGCTACACCTTC
CDR3: CATSDPDRNGYGYTF

J: TRBJ1-5
D: -
V: TRBV4-1
length: 17
size: -
DNA: TGCGCCAGCAGCCAAGATTTGGTAGCAGTTAGCAATCAGCCCCAGCATTTT
CDR3: CASSQDLVAVSNQPQHF

J: TRBJ2-5
D: TRBD1
V: TRBV7-2
length: 14
size: few
DNA: TGTGCCAGCAACCCGGGCAGGGGGCAAGAGACCCAGTACTTC
CDR3: CASNPGRGQETQYF

J: TRBJ1-4
D: -
V: TRBV19
length: 14
size: -
DNA: TGTGCCAGTAAGGGGGAACAGCCCAAGGGAAAACTGTTTTTT
CDR3: CASKGEQPKGKLFF

J: TRBJ1-5
D: -
V: TRBV2
length: 15
size: -
DNA: TGTGCCAGCAGTGAAGCGCTCGGACAGAATCAGCCCCAGCATTTT
CDR3: CASSEALGQNQPQHF

J: TRBJ2-1
D: TRBD2
V: TRBV29-1
length: 12
size: -
DNA: TGCAGCGTTGAAGTGGGGCGGGGGGAGCAGTTCTTC
CDR3: CSVEVGRGEQFF

J: TRBJ1-4
D: -
V: TRBV28
length: 13
size: few
DNA: TGTGCCAGCAGTCGACAGGTTAATGAAAAACTGTTTTTT
CDR3: CASSRQVNEKLFF

J: TRBJ1-6
D: -
V: TRBV11-2
length: 14
size: -
DNA: TGTGCCAGCAGCTTGGCCGGGAATAATTCACCCCTCCACTTT
CDR3: CASSLAGNNSPLHF

J: TRBJ2-7
D: TRBD1
V: TRBV25-1
length: 13
size: -
DNA: TGTGCCAGCAGGAGGGGACAGGTGAATGAGCAGTACTTC
CDR3: CASRRGQVNEQYF

J: TRBJ1-3
D: -
V: TRBV30
length: 12
size: -
DNA: TGTGCCTGGAGGACAGCTGGAAACACCATATATTTT
CDR3: CAWRTAGNTIYF

J: TRBJ1-2
D: -
V: TRBV30
length: 15
size: -
DNA: TGTGCCTGGAGTCTCGTAGACAGTCAAATCTATGGCTACACCTTC
CDR3: CAWSLVDSQIYGYTF

J: TRBJ2-3
D: -
V: TRBV5-1
length: 15
size: -
DNA: TGCGCCAGCAGCTTGGTGGGCAGGGTCACAGATACGCAGTATTTT
CDR3: CASSLVGRVTDTQYF

J: TRBJ2-4
D: -
V: TRBV5-6
length: 15
size: -
DNA: TGTGCCAGCAGCTCACCGACTAGTACCAAAAACATTCAGTACTTC
CDR3: CASSSPTSTKNIQYF

J: TRBJ1-1
D: TRBD1
V: TRBV24-1
length: 13
size: -
DNA: TGTGCCACCAGTTTGACAGGGGGAACTGAAGCTTTCTTT
CDR3: CATSLTGGTEAFF

J: TRBJ2-7
D: -
V: TRBV19
length: 14
size: -
DNA: TGTGCCAGTAGTTACAGGGCCCACTCCTACGAGCAGTACTTC
CDR3: CASSYRAHSYEQYF

J: TRBJ1-1
D: -
V: TRBV14
length: 13
size: -
DNA: TGTGCCAGCAGCCAACTAAACCGGTTTGAAGCTTTCTTT
CDR3: CASSQLNRFEAFF

J: TRBJ2-5
D: TRBD2
V: TRBV13
length: 17
size: once
DNA: TGTGCCAGCAGCTTATGGATAGCGGGAGGCGGTACGGAGACCCAGTACTTC
CDR3: CASSLWIAGGGTETQYF

J: TRBJ2-7
D: -
V: TRBV5-1
length: 14
size: -
DNA: TGCGCCAGCAGCTTTGCGACTAGCTCCTACGAGCAGTACTTC
CDR3: CASSFATSSYEQYF

J: TRBJ2-1
D: TRBD2
V: TRBV7-3
length: 16
size: once
DNA: TGTGCCAGCAGCCCCTCAAGGGCTAGCGGGGGTGATGAGCAGTTCTTC
CDR3: CASSPSRASGGDEQFF

J: TRBJ1-5
D: -
V: TRBV24-1
length: 20
size: -
DNA: TGTGCCACCAGTGACTTACCCCCAGCCGACCACAGGCTTGTGAGTCAGCCCCAGCATTTT
CDR3: CATSDLPPADHRLVSQPQHF

J: TRBJ2-3
D: -
V: TRBV9
length: 17
size: -
DNA: TGTGCCAGCAGCGTTGGGGCACTGGGGGGGGCTGAAGATACGCAGTATTTT
CDR3: CASSVGALGGAEDTQYF

J: TRBJ1-2
D: TRBD1
V: TRBV6-5
length: 14
size: -
DNA: TGTGCCAGCCTAGAGAGACAGGGAAACTATGGCTACACCTTC
CDR3: CASLERQGNYGYTF

J: TRBJ2-3
D: -
V: TRBV24-1
length: 13
size: once
DNA: TGTGCCACCAGTGGGGGAGGCACAGATACGCAGTATTTT
CDR3: CATSGGGTDTQYF

J: TRBJ2-3
D: -
V: TRBV19
length: 15
size: -
DNA: TGTGCCAGCACTAAACAAGGGGCCGGCACAGATACGCAGTATTTT
CDR3: CASTKQGAGTDTQYF

J: TRBJ1-5
D: -
V: TRBV11-3
length: 15
size: -
DNA: TGTGCCAGCAGCTATATGGGGCAGGGTGGCCAGCCCCAGCATTTT
CDR3: CASSYMGQGGQPQHF

J: TRBJ1-5
D: TRBD1
V: TRBV24-1
length: 17
size: -
DNA: TGTGCCACCAGTGATGGCCCGGGGGACAGGGGGGTTCAGCCCCAGCATTTT
CDR3: CATSDGPGDRGVQPQHF

J: TRBJ1-1
D: -
V: TRBV15
length: 12
size: once
DNA: TGTGCCACCAGCAGAGGACGGGCTGAAGCTTTCTTT
CDR3: CATSRGRAEAFF

J: TRBJ1-6
D: -
V: TRBV6-5
length: 14
size: -
DNA: TGTGCCAGCAGTTGGCGTTTCGGGAATTCACCCCTCCACTTT
CDR3: CASSWRFGNSPLHF

J: TRBJ1-3
D: -
V: TRBV7-2
length: 15
size: -
DNA: TGTGCCAGCAGTAGGACCGGGACATCTGGAAACACCATATATTTT
CDR3: CASSRTGTSGNTIYF

J: TRBJ2-7
D: TRBD1
V: TRBV4-2
length: 15
size: few
DNA: TGTGCCAGCAGCCAAGGGGCAGGGGGCTTCTACGAGCAGTACTTC
CDR3: CASSQGAGGFYEQYF

J: TRBJ2-2
D: -
V: TRBV24-1
length: 16
size: -
DNA: TGTGCCACCAGTGATGCCTGGACGGGAGAAACCGGGGAGCTGTTTTTT
CDR3: CATSDAWTGETGELFF

J: TRBJ2-7
D: -
V: TRBV15
length: 13
size: -
DNA: TGTGCCACCAGCGTTGTTGGCTCGGGGGAGCAGTACTTC
CDR3: CATSVVGSGEQYF

J: TRBJ2-2
D: -
V: TRBV29-1
length: 12
size: once
DNA: TGCAGCGTTGAAGGGGCGTCCGGGGAGCTGTTTTTT
CDR3: CSVEGASGELFF

J: TRBJ1-6
D: -
V: TRBV30
length: 14
size: -
DNA: TGTGCCTGGAGTGGGGGGCAGCGAAATTCACCCCTCCACTTT
CDR3: CAWSGGQRNSPLHF

J: TRBJ2-1
D: -
V: TRBV5-1
length: 13
size: -
DNA: TGCGCCAGCAGCTCGGGAGTCGGGAATGAGCAGTTCTTC
CDR3: CASSSGVGNEQFF

J: TRBJ1-3
D: -
V: TRBV7-9
length: 14
size: -
DNA: TGTGCCAGCAGCTTACGGAGCTCTGGAAACACCATATATTTT
CDR3: CASSLRSSGNTIYF

J: TRBJ1-1
D: -
V: TRBV5-1
length: 14
size: -
DNA: TGCGCCAGCACCCAGTGGGGGGAGGGCACTGAAGCTTTCTTT
CDR3: CASTQWGEGTEAFF

J: TRBJ1-6
D: -
V: TRBV7-9
length: 13
size: -
DNA: TGTGCCAGCAGCTTAGCTCAGGGTTCACCCCTCCACTTT
CDR3: CASSLAQGSPLHF

J: TRBJ1-3
D: -
V: TRBV30
length: 14
size: -
DNA: TGTGCCTGGAGCCAGGGTGCCTCTGGAAACACCATATATTTT
CDR3: CAWSQGASGNTIYF

J: TRBJ1-2
D: TRBD1
V: TRBV10-3
length: 11
size: -
DNA: TGTGCCAACCGGGACAGACTTGGCTACACCTTC
CDR3: CANRDRLGYTF

J: TRBJ2-3
D: TRBD2
V: TRBV6-4
length: 15
size: few
DNA: TGTGCCAGCAGTGAACTGCTAGCGGGAGTAGATACGCAGTATTTT
CDR3: CASSELLAGVDTQYF

J: TRBJ2-3
D: -
V: TRBV18
length: 13
size: -
DNA: TGTGCCAGCTCACCAGTGGGCCGGGATACGCAGTATTTT
CDR3: CASSPVGRDTQYF

J: TRBJ2-2
D: -
V: TRBV3-1/TRBV3-2
length: 15
size: -
DNA: TGTGCCAGCCGTCGGGGAGTCGCGAACACCGGGGAGCTGTTTTTT
CDR3: CASRRGVANTGELFF

J: TRBJ2-7
D: TRBD1
V: TRBV18
length: 14
size: -
DNA: TGTGCCAGCTCGGAAGGACAGGAAAGCTACGGCCAGTACTTC
CDR3: CASSEGQESYGQYF

J: TRBJ1-1
D: TRBD1
V: TRBV13
length: 13
size: -
DNA: TGTGCCAGCAGCTCACAGGGGGGAGCTGAAGCTTTCTTT
CDR3: CASSSQGGAEAFF

J: TRBJ1-6
D: -
V: TRBV29-1
length: 13
size: -
DNA: TGCAGCGTCGAACTACCAGGCAGTTTAAGCCTCCACTTT
CDR3: CSVELPGSLSLHF

J: TRBJ1-2
D: -
V: TRBV30
length: 11
size: -
DNA: TGTGCCTGGAGTTCCCCGTTTGGCTACACCTTC
CDR3: CAWSSPFGYTF

J: TRBJ2-3
D: TRBD2
V: TRBV2
length: 16
size: -
DNA: TGTGCCAGCAGTGATAGACTAGCGGGAAACACAGATACGCAGTATTTT
CDR3: CASSDRLAGNTDTQYF